This is a list of T cell receptor beta chains from one sample in a study of blood T cell repertoires in COVID-19. The table came from immunoSEQ multiplex PCR; TCRdb's copy has only in-frame clones and leaves some out. The sample yields roughly 70,000 clones, about 86% seen once. The material sequenced was peripheral blood. The receptors originated from a human donor in a cohort sampled during active COVID-19. Each CDR3 is given with its conserved first and last residue. The order of the fields is D gene, V gene, clone size, J gene, CDR3 protein, CDR3 DNA. D genes are given only for firm matches. Size is omitted from some rows. Given values are once, few, many or a class for expanded clones.

TRBD2	TRBV19	once	TRBJ2-5	CASSPSGGPSRVETQYF	TGTGCCAGTAGTCCCAGCGGGGGGCCTTCGAGGGTAGAGACCCAGTACTTC
TRBD2	TRBV12-5	few	TRBJ2-5	CASVGGEETQYF	TGTGCTAGTGTGGGGGGGGAAGAGACCCAGTACTTC
TRBD1	TRBV7-3	few	TRBJ2-1	CASSLSEGAWNEQFF	TGTGCCAGCAGCTTAAGTGAGGGGGCTTGGAATGAGCAGTTCTTC
.	TRBV2	.	TRBJ2-7	CASSVGQGRNEQYF	TGTGCCAGCAGTGTAGGGCAGGGTCGCAACGAGCAGTACTTC
TRBD1	TRBV4-3	.	TRBJ1-2	CASSQAFGTGGLGYTF	TGCGCCAGCAGCCAAGCCTTTGGGACAGGGGGCCTTGGCTACACCTTC
.	TRBV3-1/TRBV3-2	.	TRBJ1-2	CASSQDSQNYGYTF	TGTGCCAGCAGCCAAGACAGTCAGAACTATGGCTACACCTTC
TRBD1	TRBV15	.	TRBJ2-5	CATSSGLQGAFETQYF	TGTGCCACCAGCAGCGGCTTACAGGGGGCTTTCGAGACCCAGTACTTC
TRBD2	TRBV25-1	.	TRBJ2-4	CASSESRGDAGGNIQYF	TGTGCCAGCAGTGAATCTCGGGGGGACGCCGGCGGAAACATTCAGTACTTC
TRBD1	TRBV3-1/TRBV3-2	few	TRBJ1-3	CASSQTGTGGNTIYF	TGTGCCAGCAGCCAGACCGGGACAGGGGGAAACACCATATATTTT
.	TRBV5-4	once	TRBJ1-1	CASSSEGGIGTEAFF	TGTGCCAGCAGCTCGGAGGGGGGGATAGGGACTGAAGCTTTCTTT
TRBD1	TRBV6-1	few	TRBJ1-4	CASSVIPGGGNEKLFF	TGTGCCAGCAGTGTGATACCAGGGGGCGGGAATGAAAAACTGTTTTTT
.	TRBV29-1	.	TRBJ2-3	CSVEKGGRTDTQYF	TGCAGCGTTGAAAAGGGGGGGAGGACAGATACGCAGTATTTT
.	TRBV23-1	.	TRBJ2-7	CASSQPWGVSYEQYF	TGCGCCAGCAGTCAACCCTGGGGGGTTTCCTACGAGCAGTACTTC
.	TRBV7-2	.	TRBJ1-2	CASSPQNNYGYTF	TGTGCCAGCAGCCCCCAGAATAACTATGGCTACACCTTC
TRBD2	TRBV3-1/TRBV3-2	.	TRBJ2-1	CASSPPGLPYNEQFF	TGTGCCAGCAGCCCTCCGGGACTACCCTACAATGAGCAGTTCTTC
TRBD1	TRBV27	.	TRBJ1-2	CASSLRQGYGYTF	TGTGCCAGCAGTTTGCGACAGGGCTATGGCTACACCTTC
.	TRBV27	.	TRBJ1-1	CASSLGTLFMNTEAFF	TGTGCCAGCAGTCTTGGGACACTCTTTATGAACACTGAAGCTTTCTTT
.	TRBV2	.	TRBJ1-6	CARNPGRNSPLHF	TGTGCCCGTAACCCGGGAAGAAACTCACCCCTCCACTTT